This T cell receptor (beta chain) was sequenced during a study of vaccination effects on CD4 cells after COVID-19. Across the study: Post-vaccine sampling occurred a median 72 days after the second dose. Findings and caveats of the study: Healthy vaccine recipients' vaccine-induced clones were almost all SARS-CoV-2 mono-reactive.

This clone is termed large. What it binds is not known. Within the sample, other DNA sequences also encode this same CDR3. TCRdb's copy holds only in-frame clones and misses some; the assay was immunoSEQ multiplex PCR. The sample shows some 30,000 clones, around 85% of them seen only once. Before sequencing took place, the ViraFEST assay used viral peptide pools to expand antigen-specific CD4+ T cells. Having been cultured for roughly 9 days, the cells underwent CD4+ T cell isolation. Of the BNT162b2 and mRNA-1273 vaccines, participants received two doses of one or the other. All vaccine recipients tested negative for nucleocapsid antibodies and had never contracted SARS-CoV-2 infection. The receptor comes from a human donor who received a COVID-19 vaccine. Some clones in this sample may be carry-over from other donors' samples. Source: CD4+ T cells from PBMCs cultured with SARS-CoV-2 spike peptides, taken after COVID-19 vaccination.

The CDR3 DNA reads as TGTGCCAGCAGTCGCGGGGTTGGCTACACCTTC. Residues: CASSRGVGYTF. The genes are TRBV12-3 or TRBV12-4 and TRBJ1-2; no firm D call. This CDR3 has 11 amino acids. V was shortened by 5 bases and J by 7 bases, with 8 bases between the two germline ends.